This entry lists 5 T cell receptor beta chains sequenced from one sample in a study of T cell responses to AZD1222 COVID-19 vaccine. Sequencing used immunoSEQ multiplex PCR; TCRdb keeps in-frame clones, though not all of them. The table includes more than 100,000 clones, about 90% detected once. The sample here was peripheral blood, taken on day 0 of AZD1222 vaccination. Source of these receptors: an adult in good health.

This clone was observed a handful of times. This sequence joins TRBV21-1 and TRBJ2-4; TRBD1 is the table's D call, not checked against the DNA. TRBV21-1 has pseudogene status. The CDR3 consists of 13 residues. The CDR3 loop is CASSSDRQNIQYF. DNA of the CDR3: TGTGCCAGCAGCAGTGACAGGCAAAACATTCAGTACTTC.

This clone has more than one count but fewer than ten. This chain uses TRBV24-1 with TRBJ1-5; D gene ambiguous. The ends were cut back, 0 bases at V and 2 bases at J, with 4 bases in the middle. The CDR3 is 14 residues long. Per the germline V gene, CDR1 is KGHDR and CDR2 is SFDVKD. CDR3 DNA sequence: TGTGCCACCAGTGATTTGGCCGGCAATCAGCCCCAGCATTTT. It is translated as CATSDLAGNQPQHF.

The V and J genes are TRBV7-2 and TRBJ2-2, with D perhaps being TRBD1 or TRBD2 (5 bases each). The V end lost 5 bases, the J end lost 5 bases, and 9 bases lay between the germline ends. The CDR3 extends over 13 amino acids. Per germline, CDR1 SGHTA and CDR2 FQGNSA. The CDR3 sequence is CASSPGRTGELFF. Written as DNA, the CDR3 is TGTGCCAGCAGCCCGGGACGGACCGGGGAGCTGTTTTTT.

The rearrangement uses TRBV7-8 and TRBJ1-5, with D unclear. Germline V gene sequence: CDR1 SGHVS, CDR2 FQNEAQ. V gave up 0 bases and J gave up 10 bases, with 13 bases separating them. This CDR3 spans 14 amino acids. In DNA form, the CDR3 reads TGTGCCAGCAGCTTAGCAGCGAGGGTTGGACCCCAGCATTTT. It yields the protein CASSLAARVGPQHF.

The rearrangement links TRBV4-3 to TRBJ2-1; 9 bases agree with TRBD2. CDR3 size: 17 residues. Germline V gene lookup returns CDR1 LGHNA and CDR2 YSLEER. Unmatched junction bases numbered 6, after V lost 1 base and J lost 2 bases. The CDR3 spells CASSQGSRLAAYNEQFF. In DNA form, the CDR3 reads TGCGCCAGCAGCCAAGGCAGTAGACTAGCGGCCTACAATGAGCAGTTCTTC.